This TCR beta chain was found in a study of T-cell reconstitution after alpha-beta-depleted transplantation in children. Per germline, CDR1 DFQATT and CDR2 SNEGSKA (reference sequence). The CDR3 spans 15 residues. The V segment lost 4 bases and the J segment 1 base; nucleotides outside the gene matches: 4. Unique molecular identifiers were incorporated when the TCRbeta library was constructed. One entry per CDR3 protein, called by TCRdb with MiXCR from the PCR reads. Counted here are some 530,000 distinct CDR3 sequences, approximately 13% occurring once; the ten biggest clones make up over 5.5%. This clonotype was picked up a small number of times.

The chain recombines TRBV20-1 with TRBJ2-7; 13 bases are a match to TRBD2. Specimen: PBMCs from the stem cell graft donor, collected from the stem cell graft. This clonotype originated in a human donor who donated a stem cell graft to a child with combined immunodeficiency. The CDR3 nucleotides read TGCAGTGCTACCTTGGGACTAGCGGGATCCTACGAGCAGTACTTC. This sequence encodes CSATLGLAGSYEQYF.